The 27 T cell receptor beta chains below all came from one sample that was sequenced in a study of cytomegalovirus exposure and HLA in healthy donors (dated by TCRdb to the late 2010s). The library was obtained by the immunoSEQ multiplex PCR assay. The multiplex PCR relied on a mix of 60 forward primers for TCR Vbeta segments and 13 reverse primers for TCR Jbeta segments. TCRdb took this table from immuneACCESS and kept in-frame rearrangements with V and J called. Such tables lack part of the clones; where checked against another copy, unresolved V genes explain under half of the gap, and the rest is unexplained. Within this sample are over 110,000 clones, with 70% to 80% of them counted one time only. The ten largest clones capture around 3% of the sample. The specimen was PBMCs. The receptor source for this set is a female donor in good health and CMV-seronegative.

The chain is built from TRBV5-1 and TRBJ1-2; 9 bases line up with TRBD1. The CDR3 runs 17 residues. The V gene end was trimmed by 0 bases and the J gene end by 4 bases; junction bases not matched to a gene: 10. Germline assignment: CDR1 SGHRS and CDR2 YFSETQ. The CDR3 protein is CASSLARRTGEVYGYTF. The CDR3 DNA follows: TGCGCCAGCAGCTTGGCGAGGCGGACAGGGGAAGTCTATGGCTACACCTTC.

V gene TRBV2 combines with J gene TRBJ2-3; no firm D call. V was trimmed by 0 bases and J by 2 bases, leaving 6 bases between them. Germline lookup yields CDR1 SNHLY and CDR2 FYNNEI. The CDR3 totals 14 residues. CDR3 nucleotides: TGTGCCAGCAGTGAAGCGGCCACCACAGATACGCAGTATTTT. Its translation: CASSEAATTDTQYF.

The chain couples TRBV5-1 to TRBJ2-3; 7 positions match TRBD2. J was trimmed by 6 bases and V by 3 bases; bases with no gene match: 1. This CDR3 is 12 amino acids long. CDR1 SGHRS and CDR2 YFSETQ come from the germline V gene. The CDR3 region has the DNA TGCGCCAGCAGCTATAGCGGGGATACGCAGTATTTT. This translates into CASSYSGDTQYF.

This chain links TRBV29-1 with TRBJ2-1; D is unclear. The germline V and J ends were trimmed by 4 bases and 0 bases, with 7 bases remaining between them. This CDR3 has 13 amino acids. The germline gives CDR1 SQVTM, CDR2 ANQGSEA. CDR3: CSVGWSSYNEQFF. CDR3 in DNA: TGCAGCGTTGGATGGAGCTCCTACAATGAGCAGTTCTTC.

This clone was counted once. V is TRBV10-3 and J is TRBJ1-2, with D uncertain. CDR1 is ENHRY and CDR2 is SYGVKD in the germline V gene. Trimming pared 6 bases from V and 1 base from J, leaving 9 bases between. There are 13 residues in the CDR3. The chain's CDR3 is CAISYPDNYGYTF. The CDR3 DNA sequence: TGTGCCATCAGCTACCCTGATAACTATGGCTACACCTTC.

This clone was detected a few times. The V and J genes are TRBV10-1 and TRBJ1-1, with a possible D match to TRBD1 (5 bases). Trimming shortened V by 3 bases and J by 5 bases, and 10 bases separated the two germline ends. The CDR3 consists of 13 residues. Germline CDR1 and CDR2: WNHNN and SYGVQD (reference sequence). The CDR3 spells CASSDSGITEAFF. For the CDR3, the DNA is TGCGCCAGCAGTGATTCAGGGATAACTGAAGCTTTCTTT.

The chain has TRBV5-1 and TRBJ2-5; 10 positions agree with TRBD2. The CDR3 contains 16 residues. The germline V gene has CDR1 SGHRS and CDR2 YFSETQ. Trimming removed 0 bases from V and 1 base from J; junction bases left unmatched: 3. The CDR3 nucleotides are TGCGCCAGCAGCTTGGGGACTAGCGGTTCCCAAGAGACCCAGTACTTC. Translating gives CASSLGTSGSQETQYF.

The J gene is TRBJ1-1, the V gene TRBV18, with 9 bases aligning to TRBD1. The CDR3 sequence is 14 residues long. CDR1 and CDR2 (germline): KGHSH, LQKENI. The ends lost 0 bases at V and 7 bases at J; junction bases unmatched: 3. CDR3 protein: CASSPPLGQGEAFF. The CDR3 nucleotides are TGTGCCAGCTCACCACCTCTGGGACAGGGTGAAGCTTTCTTT.

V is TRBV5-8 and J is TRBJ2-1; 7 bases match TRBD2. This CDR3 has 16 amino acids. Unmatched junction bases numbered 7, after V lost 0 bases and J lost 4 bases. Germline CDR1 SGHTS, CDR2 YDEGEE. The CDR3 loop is CASSLAGRPPYNEQFF. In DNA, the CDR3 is TGTGCCAGCAGCTTGGCCGGGAGGCCACCTTACAATGAGCAGTTCTTC. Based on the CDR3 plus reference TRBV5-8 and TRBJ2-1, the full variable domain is EAGVTQSPTHLIKTRGQQATLRCSPISGHTSVYWYQQALGLGLQFLLWYDEGEERNRGNFPPRFSGRQFPNYSSELNVNALELEDSALYLCASSLAGRPPYNEQFFGPGTRLTVL.

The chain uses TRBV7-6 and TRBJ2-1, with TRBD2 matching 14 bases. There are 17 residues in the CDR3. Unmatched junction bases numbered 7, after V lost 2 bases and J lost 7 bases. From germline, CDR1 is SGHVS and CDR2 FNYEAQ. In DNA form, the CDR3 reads TGTGCCAGCAGCTTAAGAGGTCGACTAGCGGGGGGGAATGAGCAGTTCTTC. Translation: CASSLRGRLAGGNEQFF. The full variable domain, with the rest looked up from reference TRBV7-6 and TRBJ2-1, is GAGVSQSPRYKVTKRGQDVALRCDPISGHVSLYWYRQALGQGPEFLTYFNYEAQQDKSGLPNDRFSAERPEGSISTLTIQRTEQRDSAMYRCASSLRGRLAGGNEQFFGPGTRLTVL.

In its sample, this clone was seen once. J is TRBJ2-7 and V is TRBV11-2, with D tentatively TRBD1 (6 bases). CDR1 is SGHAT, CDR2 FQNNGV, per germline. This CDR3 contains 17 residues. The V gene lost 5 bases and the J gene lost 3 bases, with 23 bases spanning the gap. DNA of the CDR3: TGTGCCAGCAGCCTTCAAGGGGGTATCGGGGTTATCTACGAGCAGTACTTC. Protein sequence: CASSLQGGIGVIYEQYF.

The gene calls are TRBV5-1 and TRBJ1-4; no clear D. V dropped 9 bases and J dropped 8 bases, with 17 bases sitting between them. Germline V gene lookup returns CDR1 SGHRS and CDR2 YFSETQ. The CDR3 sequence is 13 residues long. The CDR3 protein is CATRAEFTEKLFF. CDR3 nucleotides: TGCGCCACCCGCGCCGAGTTCACGGAAAAACTGTTTTTT.

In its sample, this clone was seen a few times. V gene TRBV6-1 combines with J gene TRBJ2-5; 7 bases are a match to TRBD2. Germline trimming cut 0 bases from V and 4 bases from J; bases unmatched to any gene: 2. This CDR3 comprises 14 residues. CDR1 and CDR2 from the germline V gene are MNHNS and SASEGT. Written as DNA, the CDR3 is TGTGCCAGCAGTGAAGCCCAGCGGGGAGAGACCCAGTACTTC. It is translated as CASSEAQRGETQYF.

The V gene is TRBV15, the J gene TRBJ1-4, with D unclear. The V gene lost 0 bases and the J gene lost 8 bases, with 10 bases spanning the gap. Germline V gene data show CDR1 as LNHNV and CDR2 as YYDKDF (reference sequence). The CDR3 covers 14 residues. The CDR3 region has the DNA TGTGCCACCAGCAGAGATCTTAACTCCGAAAAACTGTTTTTT. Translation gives CATSRDLNSEKLFF.

This chain's CDR3 is CASSKGGSRSAIQYF. The CDR3 region has the DNA TGTGCCAGTAGTAAAGGCGGGAGCCGTTCTGCCATTCAGTACTTC. This chain joins TRBV19 and TRBJ2-4; 7 bases align to TRBD2. The junction had 12 bases not matched to a gene; V was cut back by 4 bases and J by 9 bases. Germline assignment: CDR1 LNHDA and CDR2 SQIVND (reference sequence). There are 15 residues in the CDR3.

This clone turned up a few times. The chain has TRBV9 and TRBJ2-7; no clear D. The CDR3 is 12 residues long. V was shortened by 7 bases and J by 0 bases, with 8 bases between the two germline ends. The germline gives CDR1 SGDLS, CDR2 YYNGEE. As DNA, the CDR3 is TGTGCCAGCGGTCCGGGCTCCTACGAGCAGTACTTC. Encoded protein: CASGPGSYEQYF.

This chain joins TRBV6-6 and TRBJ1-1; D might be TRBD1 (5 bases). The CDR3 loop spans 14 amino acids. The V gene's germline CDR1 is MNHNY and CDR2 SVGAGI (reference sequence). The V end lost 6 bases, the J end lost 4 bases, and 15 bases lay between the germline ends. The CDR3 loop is CASSNRLVGTEAFF. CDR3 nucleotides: TGTGCCAGCAGCAACAGGTTGGTCGGCACTGAAGCTTTCTTT.

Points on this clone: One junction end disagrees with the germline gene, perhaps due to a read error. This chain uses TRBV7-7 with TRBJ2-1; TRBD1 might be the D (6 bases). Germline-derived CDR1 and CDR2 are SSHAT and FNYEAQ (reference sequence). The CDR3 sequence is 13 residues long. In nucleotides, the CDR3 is TGTGCTAGCAGCCCTGGGACAAGTCATGAGCAGTTCTTC. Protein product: CASSPGTSHEQFF.

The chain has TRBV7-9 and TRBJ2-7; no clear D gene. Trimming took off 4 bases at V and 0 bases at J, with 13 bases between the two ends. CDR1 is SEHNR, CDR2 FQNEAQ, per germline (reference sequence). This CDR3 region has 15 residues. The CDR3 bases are TGTGCCAGCAGCTCTCGCGGCCCGGGCTCCTACGAGCAGTACTTC. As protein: CASSSRGPGSYEQYF. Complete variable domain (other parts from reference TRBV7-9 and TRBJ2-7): DTGVSQNPRHKITKRGQNVTFRCDPISEHNRLYWYRQTLGQGPEFLTYFQNEAQLEKSRLLSDRFSAERPKGSFSTLEIQRTEQGDSAMYLCASSSRGPGSYEQYFGPGTRLTVT.

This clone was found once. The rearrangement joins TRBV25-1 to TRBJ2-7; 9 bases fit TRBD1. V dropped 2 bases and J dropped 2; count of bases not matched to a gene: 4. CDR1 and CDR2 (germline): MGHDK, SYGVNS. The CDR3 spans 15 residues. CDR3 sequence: CASSEPGQGTYEQYF. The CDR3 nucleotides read TGTGCCAGCAGTGAACCGGGACAGGGCACCTACGAGCAGTACTTC.

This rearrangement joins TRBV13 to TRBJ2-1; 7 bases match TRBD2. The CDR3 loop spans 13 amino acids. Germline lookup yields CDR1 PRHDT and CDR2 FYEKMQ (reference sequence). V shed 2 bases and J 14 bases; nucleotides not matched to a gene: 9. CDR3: CASSLHLSSGEFF. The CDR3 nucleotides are TGTGCCAGCAGCTTACACCTGTCTAGCGGTGAGTTCTTC. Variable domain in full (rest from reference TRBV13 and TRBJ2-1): AAGVIQSPRHLIKEKRETATLKCYPIPRHDTVYWYQQGPGQDPQFLISFYEKMQSDKGSIPDRFSAQQFSDYHSELNMSSLELGDSALYFCASSLHLSSGEFFGPGTRLTVL.

The CDR3 bases are TGCGCCAGCAGTCAAGAGGGGGGGCGAGTCCCTGAAGCTTTCTTT. Amino acids: CASSQEGGRVPEAFF. The V call is TRBV23-1, the J call TRBJ1-1, with D possibly being TRBD1 (6 bases). TRBV23-1 is treated as an ORF (open reading frame) with a function not yet certain. V was pared by 2 bases and J by 6 bases, with 16 bases between. This CDR3 has 15 residues.

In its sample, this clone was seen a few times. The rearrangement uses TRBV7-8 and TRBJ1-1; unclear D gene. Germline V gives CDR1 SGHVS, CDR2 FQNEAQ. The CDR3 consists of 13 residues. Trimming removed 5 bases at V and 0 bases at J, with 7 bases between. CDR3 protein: CASSVTVNTEAFF. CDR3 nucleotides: TGTGCCAGCAGCGTCACAGTGAACACTGAAGCTTTCTTT.

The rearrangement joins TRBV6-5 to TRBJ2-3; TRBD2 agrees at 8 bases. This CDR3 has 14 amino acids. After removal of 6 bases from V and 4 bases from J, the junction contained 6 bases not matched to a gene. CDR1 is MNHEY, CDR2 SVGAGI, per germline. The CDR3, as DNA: TGTGCCAGCAGCTCCGGACTAGCCCCAGATACGCAGTATTTT. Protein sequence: CASSSGLAPDTQYF.

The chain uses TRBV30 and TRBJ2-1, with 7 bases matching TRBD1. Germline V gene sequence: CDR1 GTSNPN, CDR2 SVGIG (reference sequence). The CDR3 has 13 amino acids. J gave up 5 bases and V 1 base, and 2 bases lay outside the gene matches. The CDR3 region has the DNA TGTGCCTGGAGTGGGGACAGCAACAATGAGCAGTTCTTC. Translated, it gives CAWSGDSNNEQFF.

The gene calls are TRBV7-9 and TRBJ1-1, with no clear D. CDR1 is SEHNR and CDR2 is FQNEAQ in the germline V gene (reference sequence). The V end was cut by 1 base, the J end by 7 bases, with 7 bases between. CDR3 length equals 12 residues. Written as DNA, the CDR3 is TGTGCCAGCAGCTTAGTGTCGGGTGAAGCTTTCTTT. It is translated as CASSLVSGEAFF.

CDR3 amino acids: CASSPGGPGTGELFF. In nucleotides, the CDR3 is TGCGCCAGCAGCCCGGGGGGGCCGGGCACCGGGGAGCTGTTTTTT. The rearrangement links TRBV4-1 to TRBJ2-2; the match to TRBD2 covers 8 bases. This CDR3 has 15 amino acids. V dropped 4 bases and J dropped 4; count of bases not matched to a gene: 5. Looked up from germline, CDR1 is MGHRA and CDR2 is YSYEKL.